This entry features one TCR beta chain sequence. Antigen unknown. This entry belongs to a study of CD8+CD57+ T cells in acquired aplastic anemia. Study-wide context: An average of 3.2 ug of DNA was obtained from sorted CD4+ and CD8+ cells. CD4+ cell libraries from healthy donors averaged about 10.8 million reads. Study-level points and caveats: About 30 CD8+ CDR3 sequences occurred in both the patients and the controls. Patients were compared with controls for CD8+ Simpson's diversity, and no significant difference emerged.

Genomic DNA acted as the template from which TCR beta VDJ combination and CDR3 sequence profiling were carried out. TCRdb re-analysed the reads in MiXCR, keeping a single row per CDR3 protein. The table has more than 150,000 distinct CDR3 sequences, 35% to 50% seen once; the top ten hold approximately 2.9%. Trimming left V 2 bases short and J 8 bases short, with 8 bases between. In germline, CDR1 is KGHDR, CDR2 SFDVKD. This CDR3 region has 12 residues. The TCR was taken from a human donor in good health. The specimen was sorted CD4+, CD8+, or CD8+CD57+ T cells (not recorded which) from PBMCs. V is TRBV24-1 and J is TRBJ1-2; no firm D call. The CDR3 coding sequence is TGTGCCACCAGTGATTCTGGGCGAGGCTACACCTTC. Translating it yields CATSDSGRGYTF.